Listed below are T cell receptor beta chains from one sample, sequenced in a study of cytomegalovirus exposure and HLA in healthy donors. Sequenced by immunoSEQ multiplex PCR; TCRdb stores in-frame clones only, minus some. The sample includes under 170,000 clones, around 74% of them seen just once. Sequencing was performed on PBMCs. All receptors derive from a man aged 50 to 60 in good health and CMV-seropositive. Both conserved end residues are part of each CDR3. Each record gives: D gene, clone size, CDR3 length, J gene, V gene, CDR3 protein, CDR3 DNA. D genes are given only for firm matches. Size values are once, few and many counts, or a class for expanded clones, and some rows have none.

>TRBD2|.|16|TRBJ2-5|TRBV6-4
CASRGVAGEKKETQYF
TGTGCCAGCAGGGGGGTAGCGGGAGAGAAAAAAGAGACCCAGTACTTC
>.|.|14|TRBJ1-2|TRBV11-2
CASSLGRGNYGYTF
TGTGCCAGCAGCTTAGGCAGAGGGAACTATGGCTACACCTTC
>.|.|13|TRBJ1-1|TRBV7-3
CASSSGQNTEAFF
TGTGCCAGCAGCTCGGGACAGAACACTGAAGCTTTCTTT
>.|few|14|TRBJ1-6|TRBV7-2
CASSLAASNSPLHF
TGTGCCAGCAGCTTAGCGGCCTCGAATTCACCCCTCCACTTT
>TRBD1|once|14|TRBJ1-5|TRBV9
CASSSDREYQPQHF
TGTGCCAGCAGCTCGGACAGGGAATATCAGCCCCAGCATTTT
>TRBD1|few|14|TRBJ2-3|TRBV28
CASSLDRGRDTQYF
TGTGCCAGCAGTTTGGACAGGGGAAGAGATACGCAGTATTTT
>.|.|16|TRBJ2-1|TRBV14
CASSQGRVAGRNEQFF
TGTGCCAGCAGCCAAGGGCGTGTTGCGGGAAGAAATGAGCAGTTCTTC
>.|.|13|TRBJ2-3|TRBV30
CAWSPGVADTQYF
TGTGCCTGGAGTCCGGGAGTAGCAGATACGCAGTATTTT
>TRBD2|.|15|TRBJ2-3|TRBV13
CASSLPNAGADTQYF
TGTGCCAGCAGCCTACCCAACGCGGGAGCAGATACGCAGTATTTT
>.|.|13|TRBJ1-5|TRBV28
CASSFISNQPQHF
TGTGCCAGCAGTTTTATTAGCAATCAGCCCCAGCATTTT
>TRBD2|.|16|TRBJ2-1|TRBV5-4
CASSLGGLAGGNEQFF
TGTGCCAGCAGCCTTGGGGGACTAGCGGGAGGCAATGAGCAGTTCTTC
>TRBD1|.|18|TRBJ2-3|TRBV5-1
CASSLDPGRQGGTDTQYF
TGCGCCAGCAGCTTGGACCCCGGGCGACAGGGGGGCACAGATACGCAGTATTTT
>.|.|13|TRBJ2-1|TRBV6-5
CATSRSPYNEQFF
TGTGCCACGTCTCGGAGTCCCTACAATGAGCAGTTCTTC
>.|.|13|TRBJ2-2|TRBV19
CASSIIGEGELFF
TGTGCCAGTAGTATCATTGGGGAGGGGGAGCTGTTTTTT
>.|.|14|TRBJ2-1|TRBV6-5
CASSYSDTGDEQFF
TGTGCCAGCAGTTACTCGGACACGGGGGATGAGCAGTTCTTC
>.|few|14|TRBJ1-1|TRBV18
CASSPQYQGGEAFF
TGTGCCAGCTCACCACAATACCAGGGTGGTGAAGCTTTCTTT
>.|.|14|TRBJ2-1|TRBV30
CAWSVRREDGEQFF
TGTGCCTGGAGTGTTCGCAGGGAGGATGGTGAGCAGTTCTTC
>TRBD1|.|15|TRBJ1-1|TRBV5-1
CASSLMDRTNTEAFF
TGCGCCAGCAGCTTGATGGACAGGACGAACACTGAAGCTTTCTTT
>TRBD2|.|17|TRBJ2-1|TRBV10-3
CAISEFGAGGGDNEQFF
TGTGCCATCAGTGAGTTTGGAGCGGGAGGTGGGGACAATGAGCAGTTCTTC
>.|.|15|TRBJ2-3|TRBV9
CASSVDSGSTDTQYF
TGTGCCAGCAGCGTAGACAGCGGTAGCACAGATACGCAGTATTTT
>TRBD2|.|15|TRBJ2-3|TRBV2
CASSKTSGSRNTQYF
TGTGCCAGCAGTAAGACTAGCGGGAGCAGGAATACGCAGTATTTT
>.|few|17|TRBJ2-1|TRBV12-5
CASGSYEGSPLGNEQFF
TGTGCTAGTGGTAGCTACGAGGGCAGTCCTCTTGGCAATGAGCAGTTCTTC
>TRBD1|.|15|TRBJ2-3|TRBV19
CASSMWDSGKDTQYF
TGTGCCAGTAGTATGTGGGACAGTGGCAAAGATACGCAGTATTTT
>.|.|14|TRBJ2-7|TRBV4-1
CASSQDVGAGEQYF
TGCGCCAGCAGCCAAGATGTAGGGGCAGGGGAGCAGTACTTC
>TRBD1|once|13|TRBJ1-2|TRBV6-4
CASSDRGLGGYTF
TGTGCCAGCAGTGACAGGGGGCTGGGCGGCTACACCTTC
>.|once|15|TRBJ1-1|TRBV19
CASSIGGFVGTEAFF
TGTGCCAGTAGTATAGGGGGCTTCGTAGGCACTGAAGCTTTCTTT
>TRBD1|.|15|TRBJ2-7|TRBV2
CASSSFGQGDYEQYF
TGTGCCAGCAGTTCTTTCGGACAGGGTGACTACGAGCAGTACTTC
>TRBD1|once|15|TRBJ1-1|TRBV6-5
CASSHRGQGNTEAFF
TGTGCCAGCAGTCACCGGGGACAGGGGAACACTGAAGCTTTCTTT
>.|.|16|TRBJ2-3|TRBV5-4
CASSLGRQSSTDTQYF
TGTGCCAGCAGCTTGGGGCGACAGTCTTCCACAGATACGCAGTATTTT
>TRBD2|few|14|TRBJ2-1|TRBV11-2
CASSLAGAYNEQFF
TGTGCCAGCAGCCTAGCGGGGGCCTACAATGAGCAGTTCTTC
>TRBD1|.|15|TRBJ2-2|TRBV9
CASSAYGQVTGELFF
TGTGCCAGCAGCGCCTACGGACAGGTCACCGGGGAGCTGTTTTTT
>.|.|17|TRBJ1-1|TRBV18
CASSQRGQTRGYTEAFF
TGTGCCAGCTCGCAAAGGGGCCAAACCCGGGGGTACACTGAAGCTTTCTTT
>TRBD2|.|15|TRBJ2-1|TRBV11-2
CASSPQRDKANEQFF
TGTGCCAGCAGCCCGCAGCGGGATAAAGCCAATGAGCAGTTCTTC
>TRBD1|.|14|TRBJ2-1|TRBV2
CASAGQGWNNEQFF
TGTGCCAGCGCTGGACAGGGGTGGAACAATGAGCAGTTCTTC
>.|once|16|TRBJ2-2|TRBV6-5
CASSLSGGRLGGELFF
TGTGCCAGCAGTTTGTCAGGGGGGCGTCTGGGCGGGGAGCTGTTTTTT
>.|.|12|TRBJ1-2|TRBV5-5
CASSLGGDGYTF
TGTGCCAGCAGCTTAGGAGGGGATGGCTACACCTTC